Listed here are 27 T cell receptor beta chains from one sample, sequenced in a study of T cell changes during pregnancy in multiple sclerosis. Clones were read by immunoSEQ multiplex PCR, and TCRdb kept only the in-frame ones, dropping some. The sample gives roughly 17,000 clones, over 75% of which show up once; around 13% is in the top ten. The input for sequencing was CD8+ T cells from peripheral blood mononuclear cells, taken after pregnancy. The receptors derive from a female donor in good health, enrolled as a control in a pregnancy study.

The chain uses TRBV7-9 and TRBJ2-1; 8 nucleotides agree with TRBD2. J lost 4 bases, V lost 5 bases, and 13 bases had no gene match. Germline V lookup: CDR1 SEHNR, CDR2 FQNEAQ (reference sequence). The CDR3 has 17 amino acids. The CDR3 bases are TGTGCCAGCAGCCCGTCTAAGGGCGAGCGGGGGTACAATGAGCAGTTCTTC. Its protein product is CASSPSKGERGYNEQFF.

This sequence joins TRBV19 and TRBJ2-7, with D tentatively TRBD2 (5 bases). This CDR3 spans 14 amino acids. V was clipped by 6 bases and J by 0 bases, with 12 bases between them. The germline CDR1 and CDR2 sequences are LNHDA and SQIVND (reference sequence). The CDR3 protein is CASREDPFSYEQYF. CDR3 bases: TGTGCCAGTAGGGAGGACCCCTTCTCCTACGAGCAGTACTTC.

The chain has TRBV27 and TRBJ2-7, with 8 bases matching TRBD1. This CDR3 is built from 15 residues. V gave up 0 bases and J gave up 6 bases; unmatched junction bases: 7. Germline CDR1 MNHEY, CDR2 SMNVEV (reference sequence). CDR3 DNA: TGTGCCAGCAGTTTATCGTTGGACAGGGCCCGCGAGCAGTACTTC. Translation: CASSLSLDRAREQYF.

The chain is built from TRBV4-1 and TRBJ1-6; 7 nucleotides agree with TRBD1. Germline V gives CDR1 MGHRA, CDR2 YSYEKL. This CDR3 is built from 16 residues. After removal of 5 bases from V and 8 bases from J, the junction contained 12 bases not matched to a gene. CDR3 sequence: CASSLKLTGTDSPLHF. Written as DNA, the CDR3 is TGCGCCAGCAGCTTAAAGCTGACAGGGACCGATTCACCCCTCCACTTT.

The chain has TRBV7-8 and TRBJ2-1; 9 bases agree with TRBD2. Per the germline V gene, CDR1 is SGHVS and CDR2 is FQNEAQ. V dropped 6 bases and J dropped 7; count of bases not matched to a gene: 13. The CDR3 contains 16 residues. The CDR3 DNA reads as TGTGCCAGCAGTTCCACTCCGAGCGGGGGGCTAAATGAGCAGTTCTTC. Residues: CASSSTPSGGLNEQFF.

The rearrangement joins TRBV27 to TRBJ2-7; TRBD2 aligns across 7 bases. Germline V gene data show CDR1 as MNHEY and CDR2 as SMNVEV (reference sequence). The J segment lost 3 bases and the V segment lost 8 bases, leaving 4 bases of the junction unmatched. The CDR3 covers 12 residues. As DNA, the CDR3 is TGTGCCAGCTTCAGCGGGAACTACGAGCAGTACTTC. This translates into CASFSGNYEQYF.

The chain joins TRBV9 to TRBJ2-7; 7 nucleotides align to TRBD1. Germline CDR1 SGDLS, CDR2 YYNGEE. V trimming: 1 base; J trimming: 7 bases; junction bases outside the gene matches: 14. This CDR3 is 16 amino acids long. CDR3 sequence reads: CASSVSSLQGKGEQYF. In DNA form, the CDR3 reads TGTGCCAGCAGCGTATCTTCCCTACAGGGGAAAGGGGAGCAGTACTTC.

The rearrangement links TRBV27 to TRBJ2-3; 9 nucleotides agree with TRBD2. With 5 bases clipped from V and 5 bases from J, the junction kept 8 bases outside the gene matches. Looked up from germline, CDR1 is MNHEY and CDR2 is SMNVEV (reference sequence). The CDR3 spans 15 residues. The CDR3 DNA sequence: TGTGCCAGCAGTAGCCTAGCGGGACCTGGAGATACGCAGTATTTT. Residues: CASSSLAGPGDTQYF.

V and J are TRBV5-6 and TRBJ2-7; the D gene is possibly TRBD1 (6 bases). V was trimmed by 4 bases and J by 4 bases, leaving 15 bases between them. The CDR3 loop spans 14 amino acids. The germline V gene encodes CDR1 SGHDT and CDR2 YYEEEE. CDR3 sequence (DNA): TGTGCCAGCAGCAACTCGGACAGAATGTACGAGCAGTACTTC. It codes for CASSNSDRMYEQYF.

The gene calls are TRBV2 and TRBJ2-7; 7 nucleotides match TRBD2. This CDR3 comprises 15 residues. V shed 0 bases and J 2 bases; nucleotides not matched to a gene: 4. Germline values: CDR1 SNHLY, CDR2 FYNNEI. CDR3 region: CASSEASGLTYEQYF. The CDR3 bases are TGTGCCAGCAGTGAAGCTAGCGGGTTAACCTACGAGCAGTACTTC.

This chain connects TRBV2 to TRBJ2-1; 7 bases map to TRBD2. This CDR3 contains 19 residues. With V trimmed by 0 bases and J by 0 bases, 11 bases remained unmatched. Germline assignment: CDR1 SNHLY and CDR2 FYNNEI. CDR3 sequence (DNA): TGTGCCAGCAGTGAAGCTTGGGCCCTGCTAGCGGACTCCTACAATGAGCAGTTCTTC. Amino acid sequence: CASSEAWALLADSYNEQFF.

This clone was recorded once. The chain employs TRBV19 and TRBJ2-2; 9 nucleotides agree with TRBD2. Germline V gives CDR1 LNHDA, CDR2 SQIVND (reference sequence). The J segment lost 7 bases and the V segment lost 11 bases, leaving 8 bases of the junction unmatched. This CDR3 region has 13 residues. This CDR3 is CAVGTSSVGELFF. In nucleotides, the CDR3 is TGTGCCGTAGGGACTAGCTCCGTCGGGGAGCTGTTTTTT.

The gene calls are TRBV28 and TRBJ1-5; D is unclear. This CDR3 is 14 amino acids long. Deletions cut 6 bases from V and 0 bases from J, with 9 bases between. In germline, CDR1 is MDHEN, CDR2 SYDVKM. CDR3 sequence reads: CASRVQLSNQPQHF. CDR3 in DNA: TGTGCCAGCAGGGTACAGCTTAGCAATCAGCCCCAGCATTTT.

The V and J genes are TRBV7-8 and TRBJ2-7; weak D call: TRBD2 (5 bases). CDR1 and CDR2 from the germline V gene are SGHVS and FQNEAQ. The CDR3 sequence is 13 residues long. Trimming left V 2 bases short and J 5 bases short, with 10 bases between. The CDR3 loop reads CASSLQEAHEQYF. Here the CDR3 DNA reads TGTGCCAGCAGCTTACAGGAGGCCCACGAGCAGTACTTC.

CDR3 region: CASSPRGGDEQFF. The CDR3 region has the DNA TGTGCCAGCAGCCCCCGCGGGGGGGATGAGCAGTTCTTC. The chain combines TRBV14 with TRBJ2-1; TRBD2 matches at 9 bases. Germline V gene lookup returns CDR1 SGHDN and CDR2 FVKESK. With V trimmed by 4 bases and J by 8 bases, 3 bases remained unmatched. The CDR3 has 13 residues. The complete variable domain, with remaining parts taken from reference TRBV14 and TRBJ2-1, reads EAGVTQFPSHSVIEKGQTVTLRCDPISGHDNLYWYRRVMGKEIKFLLHFVKESKQDESGMPNNRFLAERTGGTYSTLKVQPAELEDSGVYFCASSPRGGDEQFFGPGTRLTVL.

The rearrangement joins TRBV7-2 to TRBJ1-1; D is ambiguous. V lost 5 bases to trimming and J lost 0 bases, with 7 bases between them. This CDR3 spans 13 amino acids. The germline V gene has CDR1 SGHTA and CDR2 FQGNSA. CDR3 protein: CASSLTVNTEAFF. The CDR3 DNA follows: TGTGCCAGCAGCCTAACGGTGAACACTGAAGCTTTCTTT.

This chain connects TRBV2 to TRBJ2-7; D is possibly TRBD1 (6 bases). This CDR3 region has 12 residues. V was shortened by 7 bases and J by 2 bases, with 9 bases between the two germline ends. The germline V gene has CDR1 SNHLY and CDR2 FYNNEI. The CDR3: CASKRTAYEQYF. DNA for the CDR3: TGTGCCAGCAAGAGGACAGCCTACGAGCAGTACTTC.

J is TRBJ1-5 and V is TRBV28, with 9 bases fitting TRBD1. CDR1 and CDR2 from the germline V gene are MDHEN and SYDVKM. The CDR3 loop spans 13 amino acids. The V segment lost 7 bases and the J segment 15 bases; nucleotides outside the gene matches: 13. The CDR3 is CASTDRGTAGRHF. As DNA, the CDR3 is TGTGCCAGCACAGACAGGGGGACTGCTGGTCGGCATTTT. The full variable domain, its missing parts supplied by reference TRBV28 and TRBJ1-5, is DVKVTQSSRYLVKRTGEKVFLECVQDMDHENMFWYRQDPGLGLRLIYFSYDVKMKEKGDIPEGYSVSREKKERFSLILESASTNQTSMYLCASTDRGTAGRHFGDGTRLSIL.

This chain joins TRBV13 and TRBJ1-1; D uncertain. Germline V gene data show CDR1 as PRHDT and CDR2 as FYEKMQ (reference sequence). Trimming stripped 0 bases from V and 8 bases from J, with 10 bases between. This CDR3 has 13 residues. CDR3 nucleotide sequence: TGTGCCAGCAGCTTAGGTGTTTTGTCAGAAGCTTTCTTT. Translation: CASSLGVLSEAFF.

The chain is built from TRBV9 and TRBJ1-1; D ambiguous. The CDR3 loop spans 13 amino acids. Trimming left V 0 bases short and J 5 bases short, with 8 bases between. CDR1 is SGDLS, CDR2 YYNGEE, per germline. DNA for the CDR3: TGTGCCAGCAGCGTAGTTTCGGGGACTGAAGCTTTCTTT. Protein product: CASSVVSGTEAFF.

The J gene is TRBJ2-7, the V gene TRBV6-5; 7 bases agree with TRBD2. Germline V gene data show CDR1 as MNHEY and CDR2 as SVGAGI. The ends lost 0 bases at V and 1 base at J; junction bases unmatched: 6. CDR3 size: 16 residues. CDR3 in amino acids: CASSYSGEGFSYEQYF. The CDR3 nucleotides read TGTGCCAGCAGTTACTCCGGGGAGGGGTTTTCCTACGAGCAGTACTTC.

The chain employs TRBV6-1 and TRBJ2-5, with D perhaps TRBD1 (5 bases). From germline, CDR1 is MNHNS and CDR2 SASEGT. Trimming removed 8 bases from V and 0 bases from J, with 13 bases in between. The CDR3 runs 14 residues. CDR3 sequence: CASLKHRYQETQYF. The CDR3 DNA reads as TGTGCCAGCCTAAAGCACAGGTACCAAGAGACCCAGTACTTC.

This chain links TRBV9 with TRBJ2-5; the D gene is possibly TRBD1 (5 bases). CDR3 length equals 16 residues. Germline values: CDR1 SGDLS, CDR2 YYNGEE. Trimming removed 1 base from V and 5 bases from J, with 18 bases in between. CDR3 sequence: CASSVRLSGAGETQYF. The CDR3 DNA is TGTGCCAGCAGCGTAAGGCTATCTGGGGCTGGGGAGACCCAGTACTTC. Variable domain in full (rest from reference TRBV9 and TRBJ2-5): DSGVTQTPKHLITATGQRVTLRCSPRSGDLSVYWYQQSLDQGLQFLIQYYNGEERAKGNILERFSAQQFPDLHSELNLSSLELGDSALYFCASSVRLSGAGETQYFGPGTRLLVL.

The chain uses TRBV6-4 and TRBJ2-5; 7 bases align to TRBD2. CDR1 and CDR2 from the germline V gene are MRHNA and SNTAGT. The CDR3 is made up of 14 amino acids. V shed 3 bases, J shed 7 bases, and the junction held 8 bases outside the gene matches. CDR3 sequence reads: CASSEGLEAGTQYF. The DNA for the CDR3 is TGTGCCAGCAGTGAAGGACTAGAAGCGGGGACCCAGTACTTC.

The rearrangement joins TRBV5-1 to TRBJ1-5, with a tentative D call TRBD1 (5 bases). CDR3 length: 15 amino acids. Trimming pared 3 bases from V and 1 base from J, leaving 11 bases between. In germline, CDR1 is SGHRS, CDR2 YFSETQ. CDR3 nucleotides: TGCGCCAGCAGCTGGACGGGGGGGAGCAATCAGCCCCAGCATTTT. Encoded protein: CASSWTGGSNQPQHF.

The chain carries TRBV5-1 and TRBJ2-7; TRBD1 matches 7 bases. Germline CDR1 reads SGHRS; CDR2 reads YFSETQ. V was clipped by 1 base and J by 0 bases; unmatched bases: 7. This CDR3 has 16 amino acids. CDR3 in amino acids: CASSLSPGTVSYEQYF. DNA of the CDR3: TGCGCCAGCAGCTTGTCCCCGGGGACAGTCTCCTACGAGCAGTACTTC.

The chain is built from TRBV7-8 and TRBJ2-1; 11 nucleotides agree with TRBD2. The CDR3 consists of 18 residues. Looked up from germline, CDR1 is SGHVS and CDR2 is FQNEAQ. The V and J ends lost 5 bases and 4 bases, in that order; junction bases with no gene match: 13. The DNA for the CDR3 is TGTGCCAGCAGCCAAGGACTAGCGGGCTCCCCCTTTTACAATGAGCAGTTCTTC. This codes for CASSQGLAGSPFYNEQFF.